This entry lists 26 T cell receptor beta chains sequenced from one sample in a study of shared clonotypes between healthy human individuals. Repertoires were generated with immunoSEQ multiplex PCR, while TCRdb's copy carries only in-frame clones and drops some. The sample includes millions of clones, about 95% of them seen just once. Terminally differentiated effector memory CD45RA+ cells were excluded from the naive CD8 cells, which were CD45RO-negative and positively selected for CCR7. Sequenced: naive CD8+ T cells sorted from blood. The source is a man younger than 30 in good health.

The chain employs TRBV21-1 and TRBJ2-1. TRBV21-1 is marked as a pseudogene. The CDR3 has 14 amino acids. The CDR3 region has the DNA TGTGCCAGCAGCTCCTCACCATCTTTCGGAGAGCAGTTCTTC. Amino acid sequence: CASSSSPSFGEQFF.

In DNA form, the CDR3 reads TGTGCCAGCAGCCCCTACACCGGAGAAGCTTTCTTT. Translating gives CASSPYTGEAFF. This chain uses TRBV5-4 with TRBJ1-1; no firm D call. Trimming shortened V by 4 bases and J by 8 bases, and 12 bases separated the two germline ends. This CDR3 contains 12 residues. Germline-derived CDR1 and CDR2 are SGHNT and YYREEE (reference sequence).

The count of this clone is one. The chain joins TRBV9 to TRBJ2-3; possibly TRBD2 for D (6 bases). V was pared by 3 bases and J by 1 base, with 9 bases between. The CDR3 contains 14 residues. Germline V CDR1 and CDR2: SGDLS, YYNGEE. CDR3 sequence: CASSETSRTDTQYF. As DNA, the CDR3 is TGTGCCAGCAGCGAGACTAGTCGCACAGATACGCAGTATTTT. Filled out from reference TRBV9 and TRBJ2-3, the complete variable domain reads DSGVTQTPKHLITATGQRVTLRCSPRSGDLSVYWYQQSLDQGLQFLIQYYNGEERAKGNILERFSAQQFPDLHSELNLSSLELGDSALYFCASSETSRTDTQYFGPGTRLTVL.

The gene calls are TRBV9 and TRBJ2-3; D might be TRBD1 (5 bases). The CDR3 contains 14 residues. The germline V gene encodes CDR1 SGDLS and CDR2 YYNGEE. V gave up 1 base and J gave up 4 bases, with 10 bases separating them. In nucleotides, the CDR3 is TGTGCCAGCAGCGTATTCCAGGGTCCAGATACGCAGTATTTT. Translating it yields CASSVFQGPDTQYF.

This sequence joins TRBV27 and TRBJ2-7; 10 nucleotides match TRBD2. Germline loops: CDR1 MNHEY, CDR2 SMNVEV (reference sequence). The CDR3 covers 20 residues. V shed 8 bases and J 1 base; nucleotides not matched to a gene: 23. CDR3 amino acids: CASGLQTPGLAPDRSYEQYF. CDR3 coding DNA: TGTGCCAGCGGATTGCAGACCCCGGGACTAGCGCCTGATCGATCCTACGAGCAGTACTTC.

DNA of the CDR3: TGTGCCAGCAGTTCCCGGGACGGCAACAATGAGCAGTTCTTC. This gives the protein CASSSRDGNNEQFF. The V and J genes are TRBV27 and TRBJ2-1, with D perhaps TRBD1 or TRBD2 (5 bases each). CDR3 length: 14 amino acids. Germline V gene sequence: CDR1 MNHEY, CDR2 SMNVEV (reference sequence). V was shortened by 4 bases and J by 5 bases, with 12 bases between the two germline ends.

The V and J genes are TRBV29-1 and TRBJ2-7; TRBD2 aligns across 8 bases. The CDR3 sequence is 12 residues long. The germline CDR1 and CDR2 sequences are SQVTM and ANQGSEA. The junction had 4 bases not matched to a gene; V was cut back by 7 bases and J by 2 bases. The CDR3: CSALAATYEQYF. In nucleotides, the CDR3 is TGCAGCGCACTAGCGGCTACCTACGAGCAGTACTTC.

This chain connects TRBV29-1 to TRBJ2-2; D call uncertain. Germline assignment: CDR1 SQVTM and CDR2 ANQGSEA. The V end lost 4 bases, the J end lost 10 bases, and 13 bases lay between the germline ends. The CDR3 has 12 residues. CDR3 in amino acids: CSVANGGAELFF. CDR3 in DNA: TGCAGCGTTGCGAATGGCGGAGCGGAGCTGTTTTTT.

This rearrangement joins TRBV7-2 to TRBJ2-2, with D possibly being TRBD1 or TRBD2 (6 bases each). With 6 bases removed from V and 4 bases from J, the gap between germline ends came to 12 bases. There are 14 residues in the CDR3. Germline V gene lookup returns CDR1 SGHTA and CDR2 FQGNSA. The CDR3 here is CASRKGGSTGELFF. CDR3 nucleotide sequence: TGTGCCAGCAGGAAAGGGGGGAGCACCGGGGAGCTGTTTTTT.

The chain recombines TRBV5-5 with TRBJ2-7; D uncertain. CDR3 size: 12 residues. The germline V and J ends were trimmed by 1 base and 1 base, with 3 bases remaining between them. Germline V gives CDR1 SGHKS, CDR2 YYEKEE (reference sequence). CDR3 in amino acids: CASSLRSYEQYF. CDR3 bases: TGTGCCAGCAGCTTGAGGTCCTACGAGCAGTACTTC.

This clone was found once. CDR3 nucleotide sequence: TGTGCCAGCAGTATACTCGGGACAGGGGAATTGAACACTGAAGCTTTCTTT. It specifies CASSILGTGELNTEAFF. V and J are TRBV27 and TRBJ1-1; 10 bases are shared with TRBD1. Trimming cost V 5 bases and J 0 bases; bases outside gene matches: 9. CDR3 length equals 17 residues. Germline V gene sequence: CDR1 MNHEY, CDR2 SMNVEV (reference sequence).

The CDR3 DNA sequence: TGCGCCAGCAGCCAAGCGGACAGCTCCTACAATGAGCAGTTCTTC. Translating gives CASSQADSSYNEQFF. The chain carries TRBV4-1 and TRBJ2-1, with D perhaps matching TRBD1 (6 bases). The CDR3 is 15 amino acids. Deletions cut 1 base from V and 0 bases from J, with 7 bases between. CDR1 and CDR2 from the germline V gene are MGHRA and YSYEKL.

This chain connects TRBV5-4 to TRBJ1-3; 12 positions match TRBD1. The CDR3 totals 15 residues. The junction had 6 bases not matched to a gene; V was cut back by 4 bases and J by 7 bases. Germline CDR1 SGHNT, CDR2 YYREEE (reference sequence). The CDR3 spells CASSPAGTGGNTIYF. CDR3 sequence (DNA): TGTGCCAGCAGCCCGGCCGGGACAGGGGGCAACACCATATATTTT.

The chain links TRBV21-1 to TRBJ2-7; TRBD2 was called by the table and not checked on the DNA. TRBV21-1 is flagged as a pseudogene. This CDR3 region has 14 residues. CDR3 DNA sequence: TGTGCCACCTCCCCGCGAGGGGAGGATTACGAGCAGTACTTC. Translation: CATSPRGEDYEQYF.

The V call is TRBV5-1, the J call TRBJ2-3, with a weak D call TRBD2 (7 bases). This CDR3 has 16 residues. Germline assignment: CDR1 SGHRS and CDR2 YFSETQ. V dropped 0 bases and J dropped 2 bases, with 13 bases sitting between them. CDR3 sequence reads: CASSLAGGQTTDTQYF. The CDR3 coding sequence is TGCGCCAGCAGCTTGGCGGGGGGACAAACCACAGATACGCAGTATTTT.

This clone has a single count. The CDR3 DNA reads as TGCGCCAGCAGCCAAGGAGCGGGGGATCCAGATACGCAGTATTTT. This encodes CASSQGAGDPDTQYF. This sequence joins TRBV4-3 and TRBJ2-3, with 8 positions matching TRBD2. Germline CDR1 LGHNA, CDR2 YSLEER. V lost 1 base and J lost 4; bases outside the gene matches: 4. The CDR3 loop spans 15 amino acids.

This chain links TRBV7-9 with TRBJ1-3; maybe TRBD1 (5 bases). Trimming shortened V by 4 bases and J by 0 bases, and 10 bases separated the two germline ends. The CDR3 spans 15 residues. In germline, CDR1 is SEHNR, CDR2 FQNEAQ (reference sequence). For the CDR3, the DNA is TGTGCCAGCAGCTCCTCAGGGATCTCTGGAAACACCATATATTTT. Translating it yields CASSSSGISGNTIYF.

The chain uses TRBV7-8 and TRBJ2-7, with 13 nucleotides matching TRBD2. This CDR3 has 17 residues. The trim removed 5 bases at V and 2 bases at J, leaving 9 bases unmatched. CDR1 SGHVS and CDR2 FQNEAQ come from the germline V gene. The CDR3 sequence: CASSPWTSGRETYEQYF. CDR3 in DNA: TGTGCCAGCAGCCCCTGGACTAGCGGGAGAGAAACCTACGAGCAGTACTTC.

Worth noting for this clone: Within the sample, other DNA sequences also encode this same CDR3. V gene TRBV28 combines with J gene TRBJ2-7, with D unclear. CDR3 length: 14 amino acids. The germline CDR1 and CDR2 sequences are MDHEN and SYDVKM. The V and J ends lost 2 bases and 2 bases respectively, with 10 bases between them. CDR3: CASSLGQDPYEQYF. CDR3 DNA sequence: TGTGCCAGCAGTTTAGGCCAGGACCCCTACGAGCAGTACTTC.

This CDR3 is CASSLGYEAEIRDTQYF. For the CDR3, the DNA is TGTGCCAGCAGCTTAGGATACGAGGCCGAGATCCGAGATACGCAGTATTTT. This chain connects TRBV7-3 to TRBJ2-3; D is uncertain. The germline V gene encodes CDR1 SGHTA and CDR2 FQGTGA. The CDR3 covers 17 residues. Trimming took 2 bases from V and 5 from J, leaving 20 bases between them.

This clone has only one observation. V and J are TRBV5-6 and TRBJ1-2; TRBD1 matches 9 bases. CDR3 length: 15 amino acids. The junction had 5 bases not matched to a gene; V was cut back by 1 base and J by 4 bases. Per the germline V gene, CDR1 is SGHDT and CDR2 is YYEEEE. The CDR3 sequence is CASSLTDRGFYGYTF. The CDR3, as DNA: TGTGCCAGCAGCTTGACGGACAGGGGATTCTATGGCTACACCTTC.

V is TRBV29-1 and J is TRBJ2-7; D gene uncertain. This CDR3 contains 12 residues. Germline lookup yields CDR1 SQVTM and CDR2 ANQGSEA. The CDR3 sequence: CSGGESSYEQYF. The CDR3 DNA sequence: TGCAGTGGTGGGGAAAGCTCCTACGAGCAGTACTTC.

CDR3 nucleotides: TGCGCCAGCAGCCAAGACGGGGACAGCTTAGGCGAGCAGTACTTC. Its translation is CASSQDGDSLGEQYF. The V call is TRBV4-1, the J call TRBJ2-7, with 7 positions matching TRBD1. The V segment lost 0 bases and the J segment 6 bases; nucleotides outside the gene matches: 8. Looked up from germline, CDR1 is MGHRA and CDR2 is YSYEKL. This CDR3 contains 15 residues.

This rearrangement joins TRBV6-1 to TRBJ2-5, with D possibly matching TRBD1 (6 bases). V was cut by 1 base and J by 3 bases, with 6 bases left in between. This CDR3 spans 13 amino acids. Germline V gene sequence: CDR1 MNHNS, CDR2 SASEGT. This chain's CDR3 is CASSEGTEETQYF. In DNA form, the CDR3 reads TGTGCCAGCAGTGAAGGGACAGAAGAGACCCAGTACTTC.

This chain connects TRBV2 to TRBJ2-7, with TRBD1 matching 7 bases. The length of the CDR3 is 13 residues. With 6 bases clipped from V and 2 bases from J, the junction kept 4 bases outside the gene matches. Germline-derived CDR1 and CDR2 are SNHLY and FYNNEI. The CDR3 loop reads CASRDGTAYEQYF. The CDR3 coding sequence is TGTGCCAGCAGAGATGGGACAGCCTACGAGCAGTACTTC.

V is TRBV2 and J is TRBJ2-3, with 12 bases identical to TRBD2. The CDR3 is made up of 15 amino acids. After removal of 10 bases from V and 3 bases from J, the junction contained 8 bases not matched to a gene. From germline, CDR1 is SNHLY and CDR2 FYNNEI. CDR3: CANQTSGSTTDTQYF. CDR3 DNA sequence: TGTGCCAACCAGACTAGCGGGAGTACAACAGATACGCAGTATTTT.